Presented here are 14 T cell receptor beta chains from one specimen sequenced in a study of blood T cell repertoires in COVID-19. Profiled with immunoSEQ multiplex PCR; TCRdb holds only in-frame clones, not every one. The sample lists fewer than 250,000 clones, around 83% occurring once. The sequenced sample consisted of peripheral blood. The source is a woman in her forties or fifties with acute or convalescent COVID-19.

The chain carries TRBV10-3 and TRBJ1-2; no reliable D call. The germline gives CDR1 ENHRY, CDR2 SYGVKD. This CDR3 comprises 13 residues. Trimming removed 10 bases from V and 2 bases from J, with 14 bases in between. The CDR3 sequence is CATHPDTNYGYTF. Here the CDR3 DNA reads TGTGCCACTCATCCAGACACGAACTATGGCTACACCTTC.

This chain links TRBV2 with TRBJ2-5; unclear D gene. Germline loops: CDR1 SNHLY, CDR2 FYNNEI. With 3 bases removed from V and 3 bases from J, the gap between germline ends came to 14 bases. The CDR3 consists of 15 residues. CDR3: CASSDLVAYEETQYF. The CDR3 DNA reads TGTGCCAGCAGTGATTTGGTCGCCTATGAAGAGACCCAGTACTTC.

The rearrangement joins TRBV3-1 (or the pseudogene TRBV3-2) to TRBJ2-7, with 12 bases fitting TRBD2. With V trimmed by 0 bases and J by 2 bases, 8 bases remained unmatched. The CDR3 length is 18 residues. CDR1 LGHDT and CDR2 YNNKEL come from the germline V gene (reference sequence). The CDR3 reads CASSQDPSASGRAYEQYF. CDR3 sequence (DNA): TGTGCCAGCAGCCAAGATCCCTCTGCTAGCGGGAGGGCCTACGAGCAGTACTTC.

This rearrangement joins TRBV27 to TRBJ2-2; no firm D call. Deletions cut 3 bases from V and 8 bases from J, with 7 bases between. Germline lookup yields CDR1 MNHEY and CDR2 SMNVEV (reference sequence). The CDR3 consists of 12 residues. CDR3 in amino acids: CASSFYVGELFF. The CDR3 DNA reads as TGTGCCAGCAGTTTCTATGTTGGGGAGCTGTTTTTT.

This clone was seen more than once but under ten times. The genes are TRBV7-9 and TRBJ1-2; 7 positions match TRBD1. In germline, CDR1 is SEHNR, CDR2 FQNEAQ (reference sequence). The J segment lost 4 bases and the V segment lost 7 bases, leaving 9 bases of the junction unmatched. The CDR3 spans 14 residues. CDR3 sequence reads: CASTTAGQIYGYTF. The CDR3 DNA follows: TGTGCCAGCACCACTGCGGGACAGATCTATGGCTACACCTTC.

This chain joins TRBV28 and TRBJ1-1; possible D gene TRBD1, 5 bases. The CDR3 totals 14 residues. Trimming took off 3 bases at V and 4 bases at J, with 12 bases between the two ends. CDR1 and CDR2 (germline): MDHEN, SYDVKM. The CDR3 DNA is TGTGCCAGCAGTTTTTCGTGGAGGGGCACTGAAGCTTTCTTT. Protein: CASSFSWRGTEAFF.

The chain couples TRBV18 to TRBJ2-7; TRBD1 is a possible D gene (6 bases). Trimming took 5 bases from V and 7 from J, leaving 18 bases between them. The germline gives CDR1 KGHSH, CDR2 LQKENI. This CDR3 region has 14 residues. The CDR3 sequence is CASSSQGGAREQYF. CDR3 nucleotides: TGTGCCAGCTCATCTCAAGGGGGAGCACGGGAGCAGTACTTC.

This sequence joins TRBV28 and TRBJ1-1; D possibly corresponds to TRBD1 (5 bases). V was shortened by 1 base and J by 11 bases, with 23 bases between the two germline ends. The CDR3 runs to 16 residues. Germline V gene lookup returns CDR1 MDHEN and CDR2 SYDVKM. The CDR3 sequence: CASSLLSPGRQYAAFF. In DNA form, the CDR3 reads TGTGCCAGCAGTTTATTAAGCCCCGGACGACAGTATGCGGCTTTCTTT.

This chain's CDR3 is CASSLLAGSYEQYF. CDR3 DNA: TGTGCCAGTAGCTTACTAGCGGGTTCCTACGAGCAGTACTTC. The gene calls are TRBV19 and TRBJ2-7, with TRBD2 matching over 9 bases. CDR3 length: 14 residues. V gave up 6 bases and J gave up 1 base; unmatched junction bases: 4. From germline, CDR1 is LNHDA and CDR2 SQIVND (reference sequence).

The CDR3 region has the DNA TGTGCCAGCAGCCCGAGAGGAGGGCCGGAGCGGAGGACAACCTACAATGAGCAGTTCTTC. This gives the protein CASSPRGGPERRTTYNEQFF. The chain carries TRBV9 and TRBJ2-1; TRBD2 is a possible D gene (6 bases). V shed 4 bases and J shed 2 bases, with 28 bases lying between them. This CDR3 comprises 20 residues. Germline-derived CDR1 and CDR2 are SGDLS and YYNGEE.

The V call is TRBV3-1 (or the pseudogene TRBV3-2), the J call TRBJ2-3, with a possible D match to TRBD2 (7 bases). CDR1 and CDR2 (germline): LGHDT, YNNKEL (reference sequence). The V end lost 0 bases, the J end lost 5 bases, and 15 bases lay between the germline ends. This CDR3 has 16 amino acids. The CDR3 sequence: CASSQDWGGRGDTQYF. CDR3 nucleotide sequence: TGTGCCAGCAGCCAAGATTGGGGGGGCCGCGGAGATACGCAGTATTTT.

CDR3 residues: CASSLRTSGDYEQYF. CDR3 DNA: TGTGCCAGCAGTTTAAGAACTAGCGGAGACTACGAGCAGTACTTC. The chain couples TRBV27 to TRBJ2-7; 8 bases are shared with TRBD2. Germline trimming cut 2 bases from V and 3 bases from J; bases unmatched to any gene: 6. The CDR3 is 15 amino acids. The germline CDR1 and CDR2 sequences are MNHEY and SMNVEV (reference sequence).

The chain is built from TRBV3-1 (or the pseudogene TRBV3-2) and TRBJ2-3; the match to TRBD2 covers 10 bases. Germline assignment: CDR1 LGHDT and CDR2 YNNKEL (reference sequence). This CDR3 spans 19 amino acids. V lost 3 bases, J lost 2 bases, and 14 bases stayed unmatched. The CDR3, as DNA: TGTGCCAGCAGCCACCCCATCCTCGAAAGCGGGAGGGCCACAGATACGCAGTATTTT. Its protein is CASSHPILESGRATDTQYF.

This chain's CDR3 is CATSDHPGLAGYNEQFF. The DNA for the CDR3 is TGTGCCACCAGTGATCATCCGGGACTAGCGGGGTACAATGAGCAGTTCTTC. The chain carries TRBV24-1 and TRBJ2-1, with TRBD2 identical over 13 bases. Trimming at V came to 3 bases and at J to 4 bases, leaving 5 bases not matched to a gene. CDR3 length: 17 amino acids. Germline CDR1 and CDR2: KGHDR and SFDVKD.